What follows are 13 T cell receptor beta chains derived from one specimen sequenced in a study of cytomegalovirus exposure and HLA in healthy donors. PCR involved 60 Vbeta and 13 Jbeta primers. Measured with immunoSEQ multiplex PCR; TCRdb has only the in-frame clones, and not every one. The table has around 190,000 clones, about 80% seen once; the top ten hold approximately 3%. Sequences were obtained from PBMCs. The receptors originated from a woman in her 30s in good health and CMV-seronegative.

J is TRBJ2-7 and V is TRBV4-1; 8 bases map to TRBD1. In germline, CDR1 is MGHRA, CDR2 YSYEKL. The CDR3 totals 17 residues. With V trimmed by 4 bases and J by 4 bases, 15 bases remained unmatched. The CDR3 spells CASSPGQGTHIRYEQYF. CDR3 DNA sequence: TGCGCCAGCAGCCCCGGACAGGGCACACACATTAGGTACGAGCAGTACTTC.

This clone was counted once. The V call is TRBV5-1, the J call TRBJ2-3; unclear D gene. Germline V gene lookup returns CDR1 SGHRS and CDR2 YFSETQ. This CDR3 contains 13 residues. The V and J ends lost 1 base and 2 bases respectively, with 5 bases between them. The DNA of the CDR3 is TGCGCCAGCAGCTTGTACAACACAGATACGCAGTATTTT. Its translation: CASSLYNTDTQYF.

This clone has just a few counts. This chain connects TRBV11-2 to TRBJ2-2, with D perhaps TRBD1 (5 bases). There are 14 residues in the CDR3. The germline V gene encodes CDR1 SGHAT and CDR2 FQNNGV. V lost 6 bases and J 3 bases, leaving 11 bases between the germline ends. CDR3 in DNA: TGTGCCAGCAGGATAGGGGCCCACACCGGGGAGCTGTTTTTT. This encodes CASRIGAHTGELFF.

This clone was counted only a few times. This sequence joins TRBV5-4 and TRBJ1-1, with a possible D match to TRBD1 (5 bases). The ends were cut back, 4 bases at V and 2 bases at J, with 15 bases in the middle. This CDR3 has 15 residues. CDR1 and CDR2 (germline): SGHNT, YYREEE (reference sequence). The CDR3 coding sequence is TGTGCCAGCAGCCGTTCCGGAGGGGACAACACTGAAGCTTTCTTT. Its protein is CASSRSGGDNTEAFF.

This chain links TRBV7-3 with TRBJ1-1; no clear D gene. Germline assignment: CDR1 SGHTA and CDR2 FQGTGA. The CDR3 loop spans 13 amino acids. V shed 5 bases and J shed 7 bases, with 14 bases lying between them. For the CDR3, the DNA is TGTGCCAGCAGCCCCCTCGTGGGAGTTGAAGCTTTCTTT. Encoded protein: CASSPLVGVEAFF.

The rearrangement links TRBV5-6 to TRBJ2-1, with 12 bases matching TRBD2. Trimming cost V 5 bases and J 9 bases; bases outside gene matches: 6. The CDR3 loop spans 14 amino acids. Germline V gene sequence: CDR1 SGHDT, CDR2 YYEEEE. Written as DNA, the CDR3 is TGTGCCAGCAGTACGGGACTAGCGGGTCTTGAGCAGTTCTTC. This encodes CASSTGLAGLEQFF.

This clone showed up just a few times. This rearrangement joins TRBV6-1 to TRBJ2-3; perhaps TRBD2 as D (7 bases). V was clipped by 4 bases and J by 7 bases, with 18 bases between them. Germline V gene sequence: CDR1 MNHNS, CDR2 SASEGT. CDR3 length: 15 amino acids. DNA for the CDR3: TGTGCCAGCAGTGCCACCGGGGGGCTCGGAAATACGCAGTATTTT. Amino acids: CASSATGGLGNTQYF.

V gene TRBV19 combines with J gene TRBJ1-6, with TRBD1 matching 8 bases. Per germline, CDR1 LNHDA and CDR2 SQIVND (reference sequence). The junction had 2 bases not matched to a gene; V was cut back by 8 bases and J by 2 bases. CDR3 length: 14 residues. The CDR3 reads CASSGGTYNSPLHF. CDR3 coding DNA: TGTGCCAGTTCAGGGGGCACCTATAATTCACCCCTCCACTTT.

This clone was seen a few times. The chain is built from TRBV19 and TRBJ2-5; 7 nucleotides line up with TRBD2. V shed 11 bases and J 2 bases; nucleotides not matched to a gene: 8. This CDR3 contains 13 residues. Germline V gene lookup returns CDR1 LNHDA and CDR2 SQIVND (reference sequence). The CDR3 region has the DNA TGTGCCCCCTACCAGCGGGAACAAGAGACCCAGTACTTC. Translated: CAPYQREQETQYF.

CDR3 sequence: CSASGSYEQYF. The CDR3 DNA follows: TGCAGCGCGAGCGGGAGCTACGAGCAGTACTTC. This sequence joins TRBV29-1 and TRBJ2-5; 8 bases align to TRBD2. The J call may not be correct, given that the DNA end is closer to TRBJ2-7. Germline CDR1 is SQVTM and CDR2 is ANQGSEA. The CDR3 is made up of 11 amino acids.

The chain carries TRBV18 and TRBJ2-1, with 7 bases fitting TRBD2. The germline V gene has CDR1 KGHSH and CDR2 LQKENI. The CDR3 totals 15 residues. Losses at the gene ends were 5 bases for V and 5 bases for J; bases not matched to a gene: 9. CDR3 in DNA: TGTGCCAGCTCAGGATGGTCTAGCGGAGACAATGAGCAGTTCTTC. Amino acids: CASSGWSSGDNEQFF.

The J gene is TRBJ2-7, the V gene TRBV18, with 10 bases that match TRBD1. V was pared by 2 bases and J by 5 bases, with 9 bases of the junction left unmatched. Per germline, CDR1 KGHSH and CDR2 LQKENI. The CDR3 length is 16 residues. This CDR3 is CASSPTPGTGEDEQYF. In DNA form, the CDR3 reads TGTGCCAGCTCACCAACTCCCGGGACAGGGGAGGACGAGCAGTACTTC. The variable domain in full, completed from reference TRBV18 and TRBJ2-7, reads NAGVMQNPRHLVRRRGQEARLRCSPMKGHSHVYWYRQLPEEGLKFMVYLQKENIIDESGMPKERFSAEFPKEGPSILRIQQVVRGDSAAYFCASSPTPGTGEDEQYFGPGTRLTVT.

This CDR3 is CASSQVDRGYGYTF. The CDR3 nucleotides are TGTGCCAGCAGCCAAGTAGACAGGGGCTATGGCTACACCTTC. The rearrangement joins TRBV4-2 to TRBJ1-2; 8 nucleotides line up with TRBD1. Germline CDR1 is LGHNA and CDR2 is YNFKEQ. Trimming took 1 base from V and 4 from J; bases not matched to a gene: 2. The CDR3 has 14 amino acids.